Here is one TCR beta chain with its context. Its target is not known. This record comes from a study of cytomegalovirus exposure and HLA in healthy donors. General study points: Most TCR beta V segments were productive about 90% or about 30% of the time in an earlier analysis. A later analysis associated 15,000 or so TCR beta sequences with HLA alleles at a 0.05 false discovery rate.

The CDR3 contains 15 residues. The germline V gene encodes CDR1 SNHLY and CDR2 FYNNEI. J lost 4 bases, V lost 6 bases, and 8 bases had no gene match. The PCR used 60 Vbeta and 13 Jbeta primers. Clones were read by immunoSEQ multiplex PCR, and TCRdb kept only the in-frame ones, dropping some. Among approximately 200,000 clones, almost 85% were seen once, and the ten largest hold approximately 0.26%. The V and J genes are TRBV2 and TRBJ1-5; 8 nucleotides line up with TRBD1. This TCR came from a boy between 10 and 17 years old in good health and CMV-seronegative. Source material: PBMCs. CDR3 protein: CASSEGTGGNQPQHF. The CDR3 DNA is TGTGCCAGCAGCGAGGGGACAGGCGGGAATCAGCCCCAGCATTTT. Combining the CDR3 with reference TRBV2 and TRBJ1-5 gives the whole variable domain EPEVTQTPSHQVTQMGQEVILRCVPISNHLYFYWYRQILGQKVEFLVSFYNNEISEKSEIFDDQFSVERPDGSNFTLKIRSTKLEDSAMYFCASSEGTGGNQPQHFGDGTRLSIL.